Sequencing of this T cell receptor (beta chain) was carried out in a study of T cell repertoires in cytomegalovirus infection. Study observations and caveats: Clonotypes of TCR beta that were HLA-C-restricted and CMV-specific dominated the ex vivo response.

This CDR3 is built from 14 residues. V shed 4 bases and J 7 bases; nucleotides not matched to a gene: 9. Comments on this clonotype: What it binds is not known.

MiXCR was run by TCRdb on the reads, yielding one entry per CDR3 protein. The sample lists some 920,000 distinct CDR3 sequences; roughly 30% were seen once. Sample: cultured CD8+ T cells from PBMCs, taken from culture after CMV antigen stimulation. This clonotype originated in a human donor in good health (CMV status not recorded). Some clones in this sample may be carry-over from other donors' samples. This chain uses TRBV12-3 or TRBV12-4 with TRBJ1-1; 7 nucleotides agree with TRBD1. The CDR3 is CASSSARGRVEAFF. CDR3 nucleotide sequence: TGTGCCAGCAGTTCAGCGAGGGGGCGCGTTGAAGCTTTCTTT.